The 18 T cell receptor beta chains listed next were all sequenced from one sample in a study of T cells in Graves' hyperthyroidism and ophthalmopathy. From RNA transcripts, TCR beta CDR3 regions were amplified. The HTBI primer set drove a first-round RT-PCR of the TCR CDR3. TCRdb itself ran the multiplex PCR reads through MiXCR, one entry per CDR3 protein. The sample includes fewer than 900,000 distinct CDR3 sequences, approximately 18% of them seen just once. The sample taken for sequencing was blood. The receptor source for this set is a woman aged 50 to 60 with Graves' hyperthyroidism that later progressed to Graves' ophthalmopathy.

The J gene is TRBJ1-2, the V gene TRBV10-2; no firm D call. V was clipped by 2 bases and J by 4 bases, with 14 bases between them. Per the germline V gene, CDR1 is WSHSY and CDR2 is SAAADI. The CDR3 has 15 amino acids. This CDR3 is CASSEAGVRGYGYTF. The CDR3 nucleotides read TGCGCCAGCAGTGAGGCTGGTGTTCGTGGCTATGGCTACACCTTC.

This clonotype was recorded at least ten times. The chain employs TRBV7-2 and TRBJ2-7; 7 bases match TRBD1. Germline trimming cut 4 bases from V and 3 bases from J; bases unmatched to any gene: 6. CDR3 size: 14 residues. Germline CDR1 and CDR2: SGHTA and FQGNSA. For the CDR3, the DNA is TGTGCCAGCAGCTGGTCCCGGGACAGCTACGAGCAGTACTTC. Protein sequence: CASSWSRDSYEQYF.

J is TRBJ2-1 and V is TRBV6-2 or TRBV6-3, with 10 bases aligning to TRBD2. Germline V gene lookup returns CDR1 MNHEY and CDR2 SVGEGT. V trimming: 8 bases; J trimming: 7 bases; junction bases outside the gene matches: 5. The CDR3 has 13 residues. The CDR3 DNA reads as TGTGCCAGCTCGATAGCGGGGGGTAATGAGCAGTTCTTC. Translated: CASSIAGGNEQFF.

This clonotype was counted only a few times. The CDR3 reads CASSIEAWDTITDTQYF. CDR3 nucleotides: TGTGCCAGTAGTATAGAAGCGTGGGACACCATAACAGATACGCAGTATTTT. This sequence joins TRBV19 and TRBJ2-3; tentatively, D is TRBD1 (6 bases). The V end lost 0 bases, the J end lost 3 bases, and 16 bases lay between the germline ends. The germline V gene has CDR1 LNHDA and CDR2 SQIVND (reference sequence). The CDR3 extends over 17 amino acids. The complete variable domain, with remaining parts taken from reference TRBV19 and TRBJ2-3, reads DGGITQSPKYLFRKEGQNVTLSCEQNLNHDAMYWYRQDPGQGLRLIYYSQIVNDFQKGDIAEGYSVSREKKESFPLTVTSAQKNPTAFYLCASSIEAWDTITDTQYFGPGTRLTVL.

This clonotype was recorded at least ten times. The CDR3 DNA reads as TGTGCCAGCAGTGAGCGTAGCGGGGTTAGTTATGAGCAGTTCTTC. This translates into CASSERSGVSYEQFF. This chain links TRBV2 with TRBJ2-1; 8 bases line up with TRBD2. CDR3 length equals 15 residues. The germline V gene has CDR1 SNHLY and CDR2 FYNNEI. After removal of 3 bases from V and 8 bases from J, the junction contained 9 bases not matched to a gene.

The gene calls are TRBV7-9 and TRBJ2-5, with 8 bases fitting TRBD2. Germline loops: CDR1 SEHNR, CDR2 FQNEAQ (reference sequence). V dropped 3 bases and J dropped 4; count of bases not matched to a gene: 7. The CDR3 totals 15 residues. The CDR3 bases are TGTGCCAGCAGCTTCCCCGGGGGGGCCAGAGAGACCCAGTACTTC. Its translation is CASSFPGGARETQYF.

This clonotype has only one observation. The chain couples TRBV6-1 to TRBJ2-5; 9 bases line up with TRBD1. CDR1 is MNHNS, CDR2 SASEGT, per germline. Trimming cost V 6 bases and J 5 bases; bases outside gene matches: 13. The CDR3 totals 16 residues. The CDR3 DNA follows: TGTGCCAGCAGGGGCACCAGGGGACAGGGAGGGGAGACCCAGTACTTC. Residues: CASRGTRGQGGETQYF.

J is TRBJ2-1 and V is TRBV7-3; 8 bases match TRBD2. This CDR3 contains 15 residues. CDR1 is SGHTA and CDR2 is FQGTGA in the germline V gene. Unmatched junction bases numbered 8, after V lost 4 bases and J lost 6 bases. The CDR3 loop reads CASSSGTRLLNEQFF. Written as DNA, the CDR3 is TGTGCCAGCAGCTCCGGGACTAGACTTCTCAATGAGCAGTTCTTC. Drawing the rest from reference TRBV7-3 and TRBJ2-1, the complete variable domain is GAGVSQTPSNKVTEKGKYVELRCDPISGHTALYWYRQSLGQGPEFLIYFQGTGAADDSGLPNDRFFAVRPEGSVSTLKIQRTERGDSAVYLCASSSGTRLLNEQFFGPGTRLTVL.

The chain couples TRBV9 to TRBJ1-1; 7 bases fit TRBD1. With 4 bases clipped from V and 3 bases from J, the junction kept 12 bases outside the gene matches. The CDR3 has 16 residues. CDR1 and CDR2 (germline): SGDLS, YYNGEE. In DNA, the CDR3 is TGTGCCAGCAGCCCGCCTCCAGGGGGATGGGACACTGAAGCTTTCTTT. Translation gives CASSPPPGGWDTEAFF.

This clonotype has at least ten counts. The chain couples TRBV6-5 to TRBJ1-1; D is unclear. Germline V gene sequence: CDR1 MNHEY, CDR2 SVGAGI. V was cut by 2 bases and J by 3 bases, with 7 bases left in between. This CDR3 is 13 amino acids long. The CDR3 nucleotides read TGTGCCAGCAGTTACAGGACGGACACTGAAGCTTTCTTT. Translation gives CASSYRTDTEAFF.

Notes on this clonotype: The junction differs from germline at one of its ends, possibly a read error. DNA of the CDR3: TGTGCCAGCAACCAAGATTTGACCAGGGATGGAAACACCATATATTTT. This encodes CASNQDLTRDGNTIYF. The chain carries TRBV3-1 and TRBJ1-3, with a weak D call TRBD1 (5 bases). Looked up from germline, CDR1 is LGHDT and CDR2 is YNNKEL (reference sequence). The CDR3 is 16 amino acids.

This clonotype showed up many times. The genes are TRBV20-1 and TRBJ1-1; D unclear. Germline assignment: CDR1 DFQATT and CDR2 SNEGSKA (reference sequence). The CDR3 spans 11 residues. V was shortened by 2 bases and J by 5 bases, with 6 bases between the two germline ends. CDR3 nucleotide sequence: TGCAGTGCTAGATTAGTAACTGAAGCTTTCTTT. Its protein product is CSARLVTEAFF.

This clonotype has only a few counts. The CDR3 reads CSASLRAVNSPLHF. DNA of the CDR3: TGCAGTGCTAGTCTCAGGGCGGTTAATTCACCCCTCCACTTT. The gene calls are TRBV20-1 and TRBJ1-6, with D perhaps matching TRBD1 (5 bases). Germline V gene sequence: CDR1 DFQATT, CDR2 SNEGSKA (reference sequence). Trimming pared 3 bases from V and 6 bases from J, leaving 12 bases between. CDR3 length: 14 amino acids.

This clonotype was found a few times. The CDR3 reads CASSVRRQGHYGYTF. The CDR3 region has the DNA TGTGCCAGTAGTGTAAGACGACAGGGACACTATGGCTACACCTTC. This rearrangement joins TRBV19 to TRBJ1-2; TRBD1 matches 7 bases. Germline-derived CDR1 and CDR2 are LNHDA and SQIVND (reference sequence). The CDR3 length is 15 residues. The V and J ends lost 5 bases and 3 bases, in that order; junction bases with no gene match: 9.

This clonotype came up a few times. The chain uses TRBV29-1 and TRBJ1-3; no definite D call. This CDR3 has 14 residues. Trimming cost V 7 bases and J 0 bases, with 13 bases left between them. CDR1 is SQVTM, CDR2 ANQGSEA, per germline. CDR3 in amino acids: CSATDVVSGNTIYF. For the CDR3, the DNA is TGCAGCGCAACGGACGTAGTCTCTGGAAACACCATATATTTT.

This chain uses TRBV4-1 with TRBJ1-4; D remains unclear. The CDR3 is made up of 16 amino acids. Trimming removed 4 bases from V and 2 bases from J, with 14 bases in between. CDR1 is MGHRA and CDR2 is YSYEKL in the germline V gene. CDR3 amino acids: CASSPKTTNTNEKLFF. CDR3 nucleotides: TGCGCCAGCAGCCCCAAAACGACAAATACTAATGAAAAACTGTTTTTT.

This clonotype was seen repeatedly, ten times or more. The chain has TRBV20-1 and TRBJ1-2; D remains ambiguous. V lost 0 bases and J 1 base, leaving 15 bases between the germline ends. CDR1 DFQATT and CDR2 SNEGSKA come from the germline V gene (reference sequence). The length of the CDR3 is 16 residues. CDR3 residues: CSAREEFVGYNYGYTF. Here the CDR3 DNA reads TGCAGTGCTAGAGAGGAGTTTGTGGGGTATAACTATGGCTACACCTTC.

Concerning this clonotype: A much larger clone differs by one base, so this may be a read error. This CDR3 fails to terminate in the conserved phenylalanine or tryptophan, so it likely reflects a read error. The chain has TRBV5-5 and TRBJ2-2; D unclear. V was pared by 1 base and J by 0 bases, with 7 bases between. The CDR3 extends over 15 amino acids. Germline-derived CDR1 and CDR2 are SGHKS and YYEKEE (reference sequence). The chain's CDR3 is CASSLSRTNTGELFL. The CDR3 DNA follows: TGTGCCAGCAGCTTGTCGCGTACGAACACCGGGGAGCTGTTTCTT.